The rows below give T cell receptor beta chains drawn from one sample of a study of shared clonotypes between healthy human individuals. Clones were read by immunoSEQ multiplex PCR, and TCRdb kept only the in-frame ones, dropping some. The data show about 600,000 clones, less than 97% seen once. Sequencing used naive CD8+ T cells sorted from blood. The source is a woman aged 25 to 39 in good health. Each CDR3 is given with its conserved first and last residue. D genes are given only for firm matches. The listing skips clone size in some rows; elsewhere it reads once, few, many or a size class.

V gene	D gene	J gene	clone size	CDR3 protein	CDR3 DNA
TRBV15	.	TRBJ2-1	.	CATSKPAGSRIEIYNEQFF	TGTGCCACCAGCAAACCAGCGGGCTCGAGAATAGAAATCTACAATGAGCAGTTCTTC
TRBV27	TRBD1	TRBJ2-7	.	CASSTGTGVLEQYF	TGTGCCAGCAGCACCGGGACAGGGGTCTTAGAGCAGTACTTC
TRBV5-1	.	TRBJ2-7	.	CASRAGYSYEQYF	TGCGCCAGCCGGGCGGGGTACTCCTACGAGCAGTACTTC
TRBV20-1	.	TRBJ2-7	.	CSARLVYEQYF	TGCAGTGCTAGATTAGTGTACGAGCAGTACTTC
TRBV2	TRBD2	TRBJ2-1	.	CASSDGTSVSNEQFF	TGTGCCAGCAGTGATGGGACTAGCGTATCCAATGAGCAGTTCTTC
TRBV28	.	TRBJ1-5	.	CASSSHIGFSNQPQHF	TGTGCCAGCAGTTCCCACATAGGATTTAGCAATCAGCCCCAGCATTTT
TRBV6-4	TRBD1	TRBJ1-5	.	CARDRAHDSNQPQHF	TGTGCTCGGGACAGGGCCCATGATAGCAATCAGCCCCAGCATTTT
TRBV19	TRBD1	TRBJ1-1	.	CASSLATGGLTEAFF	TGTGCCAGTAGTCTCGCGACAGGGGGATTGACTGAAGCTTTCTTT
TRBV11-2	.	TRBJ2-3	.	CASSLLVTDTQYF	TGTGCCAGCAGCTTATTGGTCACAGATACGCAGTATTTT
TRBV5-1	TRBD1	TRBJ1-1	once	CASSGTGGNTEAFF	TGCGCCAGCAGCGGGACAGGTGGTAACACTGAAGCTTTCTTT
TRBV27	.	TRBJ2-6	.	CASSTGFSSGANVLTF	TGTGCCAGCAGTACGGGATTTAGCTCTGGGGCCAACGTCCTGACTTTC
TRBV29-1	.	TRBJ1-1	.	CSVRGLNTEAFF	TGCAGCGTGCGAGGGTTGAACACTGAAGCTTTCTTT
TRBV19	.	TRBJ1-5	.	CASSIRGAHQPQHF	TGTGCCAGTAGTATTCGGGGGGCTCATCAGCCCCAGCATTTT
TRBV28	TRBD1	TRBJ1-2	.	CASSLTSTGGGYTF	TGTGCCAGCAGTTTGACGTCGACAGGGGGAGGCTACACCTTC
TRBV2	.	TRBJ1-1	once	CASSIGWNTEAFF	TGTGCCAGCAGTATCGGCTGGAACACTGAAGCTTTCTTT
TRBV27	.	TRBJ1-2	.	CASSLTRGYGYTF	TGTGCCAGCAGTTTGACAAGGGGTTATGGCTACACCTTC
TRBV28	.	TRBJ1-5	.	CASTSNQPQHF	TGTGCCAGCACCAGCAATCAGCCCCAGCATTTT
TRBV5-1	TRBD2	TRBJ2-2	once	CASSLGTSKYTGELFF	TGCGCCAGCAGCTTAGGGACTAGCAAGTACACCGGGGAGCTGTTTTTT
TRBV28	.	TRBJ2-1	.	CASSSHREVAYNEQFF	TGTGCCAGCAGTAGCCACAGGGAAGTGGCCTACAATGAGCAGTTCTTC
TRBV6-5	.	TRBJ2-5	once	CASSLIKGGETQYF	TGTGCCAGCAGCCTTATCAAGGGGGGAGAGACCCAGTACTTC
TRBV20-1	TRBD1	TRBJ2-7	.	CSAGPRDRPYF	TGCAGTGCTGGACCCCGGGACAGGCCGTACTTC
TRBV7-6	TRBD1	TRBJ2-7	.	CASSPNPGQGRYF	TGTGCCAGCAGCCCAAACCCCGGACAGGGGCGGTACTTC
TRBV4-1	.	TRBJ1-1	.	CASSQEAYRGRTEAFF	TGCGCCAGCAGCCAAGAAGCTTACCGGGGGCGAACTGAAGCTTTCTTT
TRBV7-9	.	TRBJ1-2	once	CASSLGIFYGYTF	TGTGCCAGCAGCTTAGGAATCTTCTATGGCTACACCTTC
TRBV6-5	.	TRBJ2-7	few	CASKATETYEQYF	TGTGCCAGCAAGGCCACGGAGACCTACGAGCAGTACTTC
TRBV6-6	TRBD1	TRBJ2-1	.	CASSWTGNEQFF	TGTGCCAGCAGTTGGACAGGGAATGAGCAGTTCTTC
TRBV4-1	TRBD2	TRBJ2-7	once	CASSQGTSVLYEQYF	TGCGCCAGCAGCCAAGGGACTAGCGTACTCTACGAGCAGTACTTC
TRBV27	.	TRBJ2-1	.	CASSRIAPFNGQFF	TGTGCCAGCAGCAGGATAGCGCCTTTTAATGGGCAGTTCTTC
TRBV28	TRBD2	TRBJ2-1	.	CASSSQREGRFYNEQFF	TGTGCCAGCAGTTCTCAGCGGGAGGGCCGGTTCTACAATGAGCAGTTCTTC
TRBV5-1	TRBD1	TRBJ2-6	.	CASSLVQGDGANVLTF	TGCGCCAGCAGCTTGGTTCAGGGGGACGGGGCCAACGTCCTGACTTTC
TRBV7-9	.	TRBJ2-1	.	CASSLVPSGLYNEQFF	TGTGCCAGCAGCTTAGTCCCCAGCGGACTATACAATGAGCAGTTCTTC
TRBV28	.	TRBJ2-7	.	CASTPIRALDYEQYF	TGTGCCAGCACCCCCATCAGGGCTCTCGACTACGAGCAGTACTTC
TRBV14	.	TRBJ2-1	.	CASSRQPLGAGEQFF	TGTGCCAGCAGCCGACAACCTCTGGGGGCCGGTGAGCAGTTCTTC
TRBV5-6	TRBD1	TRBJ1-1	.	CASSALTGPLNTEAFF	TGTGCCAGCAGCGCGTTGACAGGGCCATTGAACACTGAAGCTTTCTTT
TRBV11-2	TRBD1	TRBJ1-4	.	CASSPGTRTGEKLFF	TGTGCCAGCAGCCCCGGTACGAGGACAGGAGAAAAACTGTTTTTT
TRBV9	TRBD1	TRBJ2-7	.	CASSAGPGTGGSYEQYF	TGTGCCAGCAGCGCGGGGCCCGGGACAGGGGGATCCTACGAGCAGTACTTC
TRBV6-5	.	TRBJ1-4	.	CASSYNEIATNEKLFF	TGTGCCAGCAGTTACAACGAGATTGCAACTAATGAAAAACTGTTTTTT
TRBV27	TRBD2	TRBJ2-3	.	CASSPGTSGSGGTDTQYF	TGTGCCAGCAGCCCCGGGACTAGCGGGAGCGGGGGCACAGATACGCAGTATTTT
TRBV28	.	TRBJ2-1	.	CASSLGSSVEFF	TGTGCCAGCAGTTTAGGTTCGAGTGTGGAGTTCTTC
TRBV28	TRBD1	TRBJ1-4	.	CASSPPGQSNEKLFF	TGTGCCAGCAGTCCTCCGGGACAGAGTAATGAAAAACTGTTTTTT
TRBV4-1	.	TRBJ1-2	.	CASSQDRADLANYGYTF	TGCGCCAGCAGCCAAGATCGGGCAGACTTAGCTAACTATGGCTACACCTTC
TRBV18	.	TRBJ1-1	.	CASSPYWGVEAFF	TGTGCCAGCTCACCTTATTGGGGAGTTGAAGCTTTCTTT
TRBV4-1	.	TRBJ2-7	.	CASSPSGAGGGSYEQYF	TGCGCCAGCAGCCCAAGTGGGGCAGGGGGGGGCTCCTACGAGCAGTACTTC
TRBV27	.	TRBJ2-1	.	CASSYQGSYNEQFF	TGTGCCAGCAGTTACCAGGGCTCCTACAATGAGCAGTTCTTC
TRBV13	.	TRBJ1-1	.	CASRSGQKYHEAFF	TGTGCCAGCAGGTCCGGACAGAAATACCATGAAGCTTTCTTT
TRBV5-8	.	TRBJ2-2	.	CASSRWGHRDDKVGELFF	TGTGCCAGCAGCCGTTGGGGGCACCGGGACGACAAGGTCGGGGAGCTGTTTTTT